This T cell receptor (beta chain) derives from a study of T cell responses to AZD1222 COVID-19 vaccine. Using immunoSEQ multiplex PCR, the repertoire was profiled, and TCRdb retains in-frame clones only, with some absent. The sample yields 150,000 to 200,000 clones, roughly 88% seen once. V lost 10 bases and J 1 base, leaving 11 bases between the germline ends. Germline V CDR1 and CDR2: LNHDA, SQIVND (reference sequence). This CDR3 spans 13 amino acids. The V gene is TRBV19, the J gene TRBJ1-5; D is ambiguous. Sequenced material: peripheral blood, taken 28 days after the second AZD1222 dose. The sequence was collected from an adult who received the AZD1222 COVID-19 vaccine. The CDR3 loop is CATNKQSNQPQHF. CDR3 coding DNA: TGTGCCACCAACAAACAGAGCAATCAGCCCCAGCATTTT.